This T cell receptor (beta chain) was profiled in a study of beta chain features in type 1 diabetes. General study points: When cDNA is sequenced, cells with high TCR expression could be over-represented.

Reverse transcribing all isolated RNA meant expressed TCRB transcripts were sequenced. Repertoires were generated with immunoSEQ multiplex PCR, while TCRdb's copy carries only in-frame clones and drops some. The sample consists of roughly 180,000 clones, around an eighth of them appearing once. This clone came up a few times. The antigen remains unidentified. By way of CD45RO/CCR7/CD25/CD127/CD95/CD27, the CD4+ regulatory, stem cell-like memory, central memory and naive cells were sorted. This CDR3 has 11 residues. CDR1 and CDR2 (germline): SNHLY, FYNNEI. V lost 8 bases, J lost 7 bases, and 11 bases lay in between.

The chain combines TRBV2 with TRBJ1-2, with D possibly being TRBD1 (6 bases). Sequenced: central memory CD4+ T cells from blood. The sequence was collected from a woman aged 18-35 years in good health. The CDR3 bases are TGTGCCAGCGGGGGGGGGCTTGGCTACACCTTC. This encodes CASGGGLGYTF.